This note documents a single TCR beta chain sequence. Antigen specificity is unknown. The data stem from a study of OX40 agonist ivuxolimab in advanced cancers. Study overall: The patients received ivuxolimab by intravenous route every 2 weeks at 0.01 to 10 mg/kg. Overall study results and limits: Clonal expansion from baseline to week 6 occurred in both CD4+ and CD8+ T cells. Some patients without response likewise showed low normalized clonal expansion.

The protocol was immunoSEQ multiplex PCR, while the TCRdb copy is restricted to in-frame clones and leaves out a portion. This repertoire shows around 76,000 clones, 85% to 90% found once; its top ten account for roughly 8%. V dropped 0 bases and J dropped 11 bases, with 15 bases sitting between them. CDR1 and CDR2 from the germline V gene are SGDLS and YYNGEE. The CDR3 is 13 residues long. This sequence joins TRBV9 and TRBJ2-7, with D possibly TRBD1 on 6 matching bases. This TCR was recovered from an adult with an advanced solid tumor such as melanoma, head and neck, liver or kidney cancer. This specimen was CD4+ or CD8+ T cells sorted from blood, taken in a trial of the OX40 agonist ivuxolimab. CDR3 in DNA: TGTGCCAGCAGCGTAGGGCCCCTGTCAGGGGAGTACTTC. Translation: CASSVGPLSGEYF. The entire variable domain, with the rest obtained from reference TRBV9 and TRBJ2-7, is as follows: DSGVTQTPKHLITATGQRVTLRCSPRSGDLSVYWYQQSLDQGLQFLIQYYNGEERAKGNILERFSAQQFPDLHSELNLSSLELGDSALYFCASSVGPLSGEYFGPGTRLTVT.